What follows are 13 T cell receptor beta chains derived from one specimen sequenced in a study of OX40 agonist ivuxolimab in advanced cancers. Here immunoSEQ multiplex PCR was the method, and the copy in TCRdb shows in-frame clones only, minus some. The table lists 74,000 or so clones, 80% to 90% of them singletons. This specimen was CD4+ or CD8+ T cells sorted from blood, taken in a trial of the OX40 agonist ivuxolimab. Receptors originate from an adult with an advanced solid tumor such as melanoma, head and neck, liver or kidney cancer.

The V call is TRBV6-6, the J call TRBJ1-4; D perhaps matches TRBD1 (5 bases). The CDR3 has 16 residues. Trimming stripped 6 bases from V and 0 bases from J, with 14 bases between. CDR1 is MNHNY, CDR2 SVGAGI, per germline (reference sequence). CDR3: CASRARGAATNEKLFF. DNA for the CDR3: TGTGCCAGCAGGGCCCGGGGCGCCGCAACTAATGAAAAACTGTTTTTT.

CDR3 region: CASSYDSSSNQPQHF. The CDR3 DNA sequence: TGTGCCAGCAGCTATGACTCCTCTAGCAATCAGCCCCAGCATTTT. This rearrangement joins TRBV28 to TRBJ1-5; no clear D. Trimming took off 6 bases at V and 0 bases at J, with 12 bases between the two ends. Germline-derived CDR1 and CDR2 are MDHEN and SYDVKM. The CDR3 covers 15 residues.

CDR3 nucleotides: TGTGCCAGCACGCCCCCGTCCGCAGTAGGGGAGCAGTACTTC. It is translated as CASTPPSAVGEQYF. The chain carries TRBV7-2 and TRBJ2-7; D gene ambiguous. The CDR3 is made up of 14 amino acids. V was trimmed by 7 bases and J by 7 bases, leaving 20 bases between them. CDR1 SGHTA and CDR2 FQGNSA come from the germline V gene.

This sequence joins TRBV7-9 and TRBJ1-5; D unresolved. CDR3 size: 14 residues. V was trimmed by 5 bases and J by 7 bases, leaving 15 bases between them. Looked up from germline, CDR1 is SEHNR and CDR2 is FQNEAQ (reference sequence). As DNA, the CDR3 is TGTGCCAGCAGCCTAGGTGGGGTGGAGCAGCCCCAGCATTTT. Protein product: CASSLGGVEQPQHF.

V usage is TRBV2 and J usage is TRBJ1-2, with a possible D match to TRBD1 (5 bases). Per germline, CDR1 SNHLY and CDR2 FYNNEI. V was trimmed by 5 bases and J by 4 bases, leaving 11 bases between them. CDR3 size: 13 residues. This CDR3 is CASSIQVIYGYTF. As DNA, the CDR3 is TGTGCCAGCAGTATACAGGTCATCTATGGCTACACCTTC.

The V and J genes are TRBV21-1 and TRBJ2-5; TRBD2, the D gene given by the table, was not confirmed from the DNA. TRBV21-1 is a recognized pseudogene. The CDR3 sequence is 14 residues long. The CDR3 region has the DNA TGTGCCAGCAGCAAACTCTCATCGCCCCGGGCCCAGTACTTC. Amino acids: CASSKLSSPRAQYF.

J is TRBJ2-3 and V is TRBV5-5; D is uncertain. V shed 2 bases and J shed 6 bases, with 10 bases lying between them. Germline-derived CDR1 and CDR2 are SGHKS and YYEKEE (reference sequence). The CDR3 loop spans 13 amino acids. In DNA, the CDR3 is TGTGCCAGCAGCTTAGGTCGCGGTGATACGCAGTATTTT. Translation: CASSLGRGDTQYF.

This rearrangement joins TRBV19 to TRBJ1-1; possibly TRBD1 for D (6 bases). V was cut by 4 bases and J by 1 base, with 13 bases left in between. The CDR3 length is 15 residues. In germline, CDR1 is LNHDA, CDR2 SQIVND (reference sequence). CDR3 coding DNA: TGTGCCAGTAGTAAACAGGGACAACCGAACACTGAAGCTTTCTTT. Its translation: CASSKQGQPNTEAFF.

The gene calls are TRBV19 and TRBJ2-1; no clear D. CDR1 is LNHDA, CDR2 SQIVND, per germline (reference sequence). The CDR3 sequence is 14 residues long. Deletions cut 6 bases from V and 6 bases from J, with 15 bases between. Here the CDR3 reads CASSKSGSFNEQFF. The DNA for the CDR3 is TGTGCCAGTAGCAAATCCGGGTCTTTCAATGAGCAGTTCTTC. Supplemented by reference TRBV19 and TRBJ2-1, the full variable domain reads DGGITQSPKYLFRKEGQNVTLSCEQNLNHDAMYWYRQDPGQGLRLIYYSQIVNDFQKGDIAEGYSVSREKKESFPLTVTSAQKNPTAFYLCASSKSGSFNEQFFGPGTRLTVL.

V gene TRBV2 combines with J gene TRBJ2-3; D is unresolved. CDR1 SNHLY and CDR2 FYNNEI come from the germline V gene. Trimming shortened V by 3 bases and J by 2 bases, and 9 bases separated the two germline ends. This CDR3 comprises 14 residues. In DNA form, the CDR3 reads TGTGCCAGCAGTGAGGCAATTTCCACAGATACGCAGTATTTT. Translated, it gives CASSEAISTDTQYF. Filled out from reference TRBV2 and TRBJ2-3, the complete variable domain reads EPEVTQTPSHQVTQMGQEVILRCVPISNHLYFYWYRQILGQKVEFLVSFYNNEISEKSEIFDDQFSVERPDGSNFTLKIRSTKLEDSAMYFCASSEAISTDTQYFGPGTRLTVL.

The DNA of the CDR3 is TGTGCCAGTAGCTGGAGGGCTAGCGGGAGAAGCACAGATACGCAGTATTTT. Protein product: CASSWRASGRSTDTQYF. The chain couples TRBV19 to TRBJ2-3; 10 bases map to TRBD2. The length of the CDR3 is 17 residues. V lost 6 bases and J lost 0; bases outside the gene matches: 9. CDR1 and CDR2 from the germline V gene are LNHDA and SQIVND (reference sequence).

This chain uses TRBV19 with TRBJ2-1; D is perhaps TRBD1 or TRBD2 (5 bases each). The V end lost 3 bases, the J end lost 7 bases, and 22 bases lay between the germline ends. From germline, CDR1 is LNHDA and CDR2 SQIVND (reference sequence). The CDR3 sequence is 17 residues long. Here the CDR3 reads CASSIGERRGLPNEQFF. The DNA for the CDR3 is TGTGCCAGTAGTATCGGGGAGCGCCGGGGCTTACCAAATGAGCAGTTCTTC.

Here the CDR3 DNA reads TGCAGTGCTTCCAGGTTTGTTGAGCAGTTCTTC. It specifies CSASRFVEQFF. The chain links TRBV20-1 to TRBJ2-1, with no clear D. Between the trimmed V and J ends, which lost 5 bases and 9 bases, there was a span of 11 bases. Germline V lookup: CDR1 DFQATT, CDR2 SNEGSKA (reference sequence). The CDR3 has 11 residues.